These 5 T cell receptor beta chains came from one sample sequenced in a study of shared clonotypes between healthy human individuals. Naive CD8 cells lacked CD45RO, underwent positive selection for CCR7 and left out terminally differentiated effector memory CD45RA+ cells. Libraries were prepared by immunoSEQ multiplex PCR; TCRdb keeps only in-frame clonotypes and omits some of them. Among about 800,000 clones listed, roughly 96% were seen once. The specimen sequenced was naive CD8+ T cells sorted from blood. The receptors shown here come from a man aged 25-40 years in good health.

The chain links TRBV10-3 to TRBJ2-5, with 7 nucleotides matching TRBD2. This CDR3 is 15 amino acids long. Per germline, CDR1 ENHRY and CDR2 SYGVKD. Germline trimming cut 4 bases from V and 3 bases from J; bases unmatched to any gene: 8. The CDR3 bases are TGTGCCATCAGTGGGGTAGCGGGCATCGAAGAGACCCAGTACTTC. As protein: CAISGVAGIEETQYF.

The chain links TRBV13 to TRBJ2-2; D gene uncertain. The CDR3 has 17 residues. Germline V gene sequence: CDR1 PRHDT, CDR2 FYEKMQ (reference sequence). V dropped 2 bases and J dropped 0 bases, with 13 bases sitting between them. Here the CDR3 reads CASSLIRRQSNTGELFF. CDR3 nucleotides: TGTGCCAGCAGCTTAATAAGGCGGCAGTCGAACACCGGGGAGCTGTTTTTT. The variable domain in full, with the rest retrieved from reference TRBV13 and TRBJ2-2, is AAGVIQSPRHLIKEKRETATLKCYPIPRHDTVYWYQQGPGQDPQFLISFYEKMQSDKGSIPDRFSAQQFSDYHSELNMSSLELGDSALYFCASSLIRRQSNTGELFFGEGSRLTVL.

This clone was seen once. The genes are TRBV6-4 and TRBJ1-5; D gene unclear. This CDR3 has 16 residues. Per the germline V gene, CDR1 is MRHNA and CDR2 is SNTAGT. Deletions cut 0 bases from V and 4 bases from J, with 13 bases between. CDR3 protein: CASSDSDHHTNQPQHF. The CDR3, as DNA: TGTGCCAGCAGTGACTCGGACCACCACACAAATCAGCCCCAGCATTTT.

The J gene is TRBJ1-5, the V gene TRBV19, with 7 bases that match TRBD1. CDR1 is LNHDA and CDR2 is SQIVND in the germline V gene (reference sequence). V was pared by 7 bases and J by 5 bases, with 11 bases of the junction left unmatched. The CDR3 totals 15 residues. CDR3 DNA sequence: TGTGCCAGTAACGACTACCGGGACAGTGATCAGCCCCAGCATTTT. Protein product: CASNDYRDSDQPQHF.

The chain is built from TRBV4-1 and TRBJ2-3; TRBD2 matches at 9 bases. Trimming at V came to 2 bases and at J to 4 bases, leaving 10 bases not matched to a gene. This CDR3 comprises 17 residues. The germline gives CDR1 MGHRA, CDR2 YSYEKL. CDR3 sequence (DNA): TGCGCCAGCAGCCAAAACTTAGCGGGAGCGGAGGCAGATACGCAGTATTTT. This sequence encodes CASSQNLAGAEADTQYF.